This entry features one TCR beta chain sequence. Read data end 3 residues before the CDR3 end; the end is taken from the germline J gene. The data belong to a study of T cells in women clearing cervical HPV infection. Study information: No precancer developed; the control's incident HPV16 infection cleared within 12 months.

Sequencing was performed with immunoSEQ multiplex PCR; in TCRdb, only in-frame clones are kept and a portion is missing. Recorded here are about 18,000 clones; the top ten clones represent 13% to 15%. V gave up 2 bases and J gave up 1 base, with 11 bases separating them. The CDR3 is 15 residues long. Germline values: CDR1 SNHLY, CDR2 FYNNEI. This clonotype was obtained from a woman aged 18 to 75 with a cervical HPV16 infection that either progressed to CIN3+ or cleared (not recorded which). This chain joins TRBV2 and TRBJ1-1, with D perhaps TRBD1 (5 bases). The sequenced sample consisted of blood buffy coat. CDR3: CASSEWTGQNTEAFF. The covered CDR3 bases are TGTGCCAGCAGTGAATGGACCGGACAGAACACTGAA.